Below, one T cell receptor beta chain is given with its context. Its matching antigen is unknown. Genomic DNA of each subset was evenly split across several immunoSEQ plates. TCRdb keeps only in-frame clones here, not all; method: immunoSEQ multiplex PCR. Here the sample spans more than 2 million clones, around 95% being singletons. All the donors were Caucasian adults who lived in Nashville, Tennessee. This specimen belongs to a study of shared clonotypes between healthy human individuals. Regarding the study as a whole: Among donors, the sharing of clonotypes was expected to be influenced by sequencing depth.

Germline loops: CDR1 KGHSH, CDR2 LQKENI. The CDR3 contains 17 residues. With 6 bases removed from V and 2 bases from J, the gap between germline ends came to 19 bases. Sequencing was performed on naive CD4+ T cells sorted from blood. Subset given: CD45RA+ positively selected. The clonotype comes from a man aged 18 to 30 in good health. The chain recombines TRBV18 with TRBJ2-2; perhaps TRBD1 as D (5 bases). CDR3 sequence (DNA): TGTGCCAGCTCCCGAAACAGGAAAACACCTAACACCGGGGAGCTGTTTTTT. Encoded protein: CASSRNRKTPNTGELFF.